Each of the 2 T cell receptor beta chains below was sequenced from the same sample in a study of technical replicates of blood from a handful of donors. Sequencing used immunoSEQ multiplex PCR; TCRdb keeps in-frame clones, though not all of them. Of about 81,000 clones in the sample, roughly 96% were seen once. Sequencing was done on a sample of T cells isolated from PBMCs. The receptor source for this set is a human donor in good health.

The chain recombines TRBV15 with TRBJ2-2, with 7 bases fitting TRBD1. Germline loops: CDR1 LNHNV, CDR2 YYDKDF (reference sequence). Losses at the gene ends were 8 bases for V and 6 bases for J; bases not matched to a gene: 12. This CDR3 spans 15 amino acids. The CDR3 region has the DNA TGTGCCACCCAGGGGGTCAGAGGGAGCGCCGGGGAGCTGTTTTTT. Amino acid sequence: CATQGVRGSAGELFF. Variable domain in full (rest from reference TRBV15 and TRBJ2-2): DAMVIQNPRYQVTQFGKPVTLSCSQTLNHNVMYWYQQKSSQAPKLLFHYYDKDFNNEADTPDNFQSRRPNTSFCFLDIRSPGLGDTAMYLCATQGVRGSAGELFFGEGSRLTVL.

This clone has a single count. The chain recombines TRBV27 with TRBJ2-7; TRBD2 matches 7 bases. V shed 3 bases and J 4 bases; nucleotides not matched to a gene: 12. Germline CDR1 MNHEY, CDR2 SMNVEV (reference sequence). CDR3 length equals 16 residues. CDR3 in amino acids: CASSFGSWGGEYEQYF. The DNA for the CDR3 is TGTGCCAGCAGTTTTGGGTCGTGGGGGGGAGAGTACGAGCAGTACTTC.